These 10 T cell receptor beta chains were all obtained from the same sample, sequenced in a study of CD8+ T cells in alopecia areata. cDNA prepared by RNA extraction and subsequent reverse transcription served as the template for sequencing. This table comes from immunoSEQ multiplex PCR, and its TCRdb copy is limited to in-frame clones, with some not included. Found here are 95,000 to 100,000 clones, about 64% of them singletons; the top ten hold 15% to 19%. As to treatment: oral pan-JAK inhibitor, 5-10 mg twice daily. This specimen consisted of CD8+ T cells sorted from blood, obtained at week 4, from a patient treated with tofacitinib. The receptors derive from a human donor with alopecia areata.

The chain uses TRBV29-1 and TRBJ2-3; D is unclear. V gave up 3 bases and J gave up 3 bases, with 16 bases separating them. Germline CDR1 is SQVTM and CDR2 is ANQGSEA. The CDR3 sequence is 15 residues long. The CDR3 coding sequence is TGCAGCGTTGAGGACCGGGCCAGACCGACAGATACGCAGTATTTT. It translates to CSVEDRARPTDTQYF.

The V call is TRBV5-1, the J call TRBJ2-7, with TRBD2 matching over 9 bases. The CDR3 is made up of 14 amino acids. The germline V gene encodes CDR1 SGHRS and CDR2 YFSETQ. After removal of 1 base from V and 3 bases from J, the junction contained 2 bases not matched to a gene. The CDR3 nucleotides are TGCGCCAGCAGCTTGAAGCGGGGGGACTACGAGCAGTACTTC. Protein product: CASSLKRGDYEQYF.

This clone was seen a handful of times. This rearrangement joins TRBV7-2 to TRBJ1-2, with 7 nucleotides matching TRBD1. The CDR3 is 14 residues long. With 7 bases clipped from V and 6 bases from J, the junction kept 11 bases outside the gene matches. In germline, CDR1 is SGHTA, CDR2 FQGNSA. DNA of the CDR3: TGTGCCAGCACCCCCGAATGGACAGGTCATGGCTACACCTTC. It encodes CASTPEWTGHGYTF.

The chain couples TRBV7-8 to TRBJ2-3; 8 positions agree with TRBD1. Germline V gives CDR1 SGHVS, CDR2 FQNEAQ. Unmatched junction bases numbered 10, after V lost 5 bases and J lost 3 bases. The CDR3 contains 16 residues. CDR3 loop: CASSLIDRGKTDTQYF. CDR3 coding DNA: TGTGCCAGCAGCCTAATCGACAGGGGTAAGACAGATACGCAGTATTTT.

The CDR3 DNA follows: TGTGCCAGCAGGGCGGCTAGCGGGACGGACATTCAGTACTTC. Residues: CASRAASGTDIQYF. The rearrangement joins TRBV27 to TRBJ2-4; 9 nucleotides line up with TRBD2. Germline trimming cut 6 bases from V and 8 bases from J; bases unmatched to any gene: 8. The length of the CDR3 is 14 residues. In germline, CDR1 is MNHEY, CDR2 SMNVEV (reference sequence).

This clone has only one observation. V and J are TRBV28 and TRBJ2-7; D not certain. The CDR3 is 14 residues long. In germline, CDR1 is MDHEN, CDR2 SYDVKM. Trimming took 5 bases from V and 1 from J, leaving 12 bases between them. The CDR3, as DNA: TGTGCCAGCAGTCCGAACCGAACTTCCTACGAGCAGTACTTC. Its translation: CASSPNRTSYEQYF.

V and J are TRBV7-9 and TRBJ2-5, with TRBD1 identical over 10 bases. This CDR3 is 15 amino acids long. CDR1 SEHNR and CDR2 FQNEAQ come from the germline V gene (reference sequence). The junction had 3 bases not matched to a gene; V was cut back by 0 bases and J by 5 bases. CDR3 DNA sequence: TGTGCCAGCAGCTTAGCGACAGGGGGCAGGGAGACCCAGTACTTC. Translating it yields CASSLATGGRETQYF.

The chain couples TRBV28 to TRBJ2-7; 8 bases line up with TRBD2. The CDR3 extends over 13 amino acids. Per germline, CDR1 MDHEN and CDR2 SYDVKM. Trimming at V came to 2 bases and at J to 5 bases, leaving 2 bases not matched to a gene. The CDR3 protein is CASSLAGGNEQYF. The CDR3 nucleotides read TGTGCCAGCAGTTTAGCGGGGGGAAACGAGCAGTACTTC.

The chain has TRBV5-1 and TRBJ1-2, with D possibly matching TRBD1 (5 bases). Trimming left V 0 bases short and J 1 base short, with 7 bases between. CDR3 length: 14 residues. Germline CDR1 and CDR2: SGHRS and YFSETQ. CDR3 DNA: TGCGCCAGCAGCTTGGGCGACAGTAACTATGGCTACACCTTC. It yields the protein CASSLGDSNYGYTF.

The rearrangement joins TRBV27 to TRBJ1-1, with a possible D match to TRBD1 (5 bases). Trimming took off 8 bases at V and 0 bases at J, with 22 bases between the two ends. The CDR3 covers 17 residues. Germline values: CDR1 MNHEY, CDR2 SMNVEV (reference sequence). CDR3 sequence: CASSPVPTVLMNTEAFF. The CDR3 DNA sequence: TGTGCCAGCTCTCCTGTCCCGACAGTACTAATGAACACTGAAGCTTTCTTT.